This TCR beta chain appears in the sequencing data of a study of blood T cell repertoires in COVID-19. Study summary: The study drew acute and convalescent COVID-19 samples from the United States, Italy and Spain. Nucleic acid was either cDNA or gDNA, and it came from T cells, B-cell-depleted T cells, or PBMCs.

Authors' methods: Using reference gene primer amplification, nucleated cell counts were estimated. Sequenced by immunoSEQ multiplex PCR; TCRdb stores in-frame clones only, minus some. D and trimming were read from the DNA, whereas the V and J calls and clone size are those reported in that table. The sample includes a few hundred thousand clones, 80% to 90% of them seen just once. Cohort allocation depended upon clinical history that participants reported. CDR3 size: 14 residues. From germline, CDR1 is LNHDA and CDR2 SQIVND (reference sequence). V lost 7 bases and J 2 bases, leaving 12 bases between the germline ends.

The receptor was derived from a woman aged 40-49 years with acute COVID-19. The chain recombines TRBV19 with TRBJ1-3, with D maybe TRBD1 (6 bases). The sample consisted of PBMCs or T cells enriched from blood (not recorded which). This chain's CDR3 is CASNPRGAGNTIYF. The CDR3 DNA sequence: TGTGCCAGTAATCCCAGGGGAGCTGGAAACACCATATATTTT.